This is a list of T cell receptor beta chains from one sample in a study of human T cells and chemical hapten exposure. TCRdb ran MiXCR on the RACE reads and lists one entry per CDR3 protein. This sample carries approximately 320,000 distinct CDR3 sequences, around 5.5% of them seen once, and the ten largest clones take about 8.7%. The source was whole blood, collected in connection with sensitization to the hapten diphenylcyclopropenone (DPC). The receptor source for this set is a woman younger than 35 with alopecia areata. Some clones in this sample may be carry-over from other donors' samples. Both conserved end residues are part of each CDR3. Fields, in order: clone size, J gene, D gene, V gene, CDR3 protein, CDR3 DNA. D genes are given only for firm matches. Only part of the rows carry a size: once, few, many, or a class if the clone is expanded.

clone size: NA; J gene: TRBJ2-7; D gene: TRBD1; V gene: TRBV6-5; CDR3 protein: CASSRGTANSYEQYF; CDR3 DNA: TGTGCCAGCAGCCGAGGGACAGCCAACTCCTACGAGCAGTACTTC
clone size: NA; J gene: TRBJ2-2; D gene: NA; V gene: TRBV24-1; CDR3 protein: CATSDLTGKNTGELFF; CDR3 DNA: TGTGCCACCAGTGATCTGACAGGAAAAAACACCGGGGAGCTGTTTTTT
clone size: NA; J gene: TRBJ2-5; D gene: TRBD1; V gene: TRBV11-2; CDR3 protein: CASSDRTGLNQETQYF; CDR3 DNA: TGTGCCAGCAGCGACCGGACAGGGCTAAACCAAGAGACCCAGTACTTC
clone size: few; J gene: TRBJ1-1; D gene: NA; V gene: TRBV6-2/TRBV6-3; CDR3 protein: CASRPTGSLAAFF; CDR3 DNA: TGTGCCAGCAGGCCCACAGGGTCCCTTGCAGCTTTCTTT
clone size: few; J gene: TRBJ2-3; D gene: NA; V gene: TRBV4-3; CDR3 protein: CASSQDGLPADTQYF; CDR3 DNA: TGCGCCAGCAGCCAAGATGGGCTACCCGCAGATACGCAGTATTTT
clone size: NA; J gene: TRBJ1-6; D gene: TRBD1; V gene: TRBV7-6; CDR3 protein: CASSHTPGTGNTPLHF; CDR3 DNA: TGTGCCAGCAGCCATACCCCCGGGACAGGGAATACACCCCTCCACTTT
clone size: few; J gene: TRBJ2-3; D gene: TRBD2; V gene: TRBV10-2; CDR3 protein: CATTQRGPTDTQYF; CDR3 DNA: TGCGCCACCACTCAGCGGGGGCCTACAGATACGCAGTATTTT
clone size: NA; J gene: TRBJ2-3; D gene: TRBD1; V gene: TRBV12-3/TRBV12-4; CDR3 protein: CASRLRTGADTQYF; CDR3 DNA: TGTGCCAGCAGACTAAGGACAGGGGCAGATACGCAGTATTTT
clone size: many; J gene: TRBJ1-1; D gene: NA; V gene: TRBV6-5; CDR3 protein: CASSRMVGTEAFF; CDR3 DNA: TGTGCCAGCAGTCGCATGGTCGGCACTGAAGCTTTCTTT
clone size: few; J gene: TRBJ1-6; D gene: NA; V gene: TRBV6-6; CDR3 protein: CASSLQPGYDSPLHF; CDR3 DNA: TGTGCCAGCAGTTTACAACCGGGGTACGATTCACCCCTCCACTTT
clone size: few; J gene: TRBJ1-2; D gene: NA; V gene: TRBV29-1; CDR3 protein: CSVADSHYGYTF; CDR3 DNA: TGCAGCGTAGCGGACAGCCACTATGGCTACACCTTC
clone size: NA; J gene: TRBJ1-5; D gene: TRBD1; V gene: TRBV7-2; CDR3 protein: CASSLRPGQGQPQHF; CDR3 DNA: TGTGCCAGCAGCCTTCGGCCCGGACAGGGACAGCCCCAGCATTTT
clone size: few; J gene: TRBJ2-7; D gene: TRBD2; V gene: TRBV2; CDR3 protein: CASTQRGALYEQYF; CDR3 DNA: TGTGCCAGCACCCAGCGGGGGGCCCTCTACGAGCAGTACTTC
clone size: NA; J gene: TRBJ1-5; D gene: TRBD1; V gene: TRBV12-3/TRBV12-4; CDR3 protein: CASSPTDRGNWPQHF; CDR3 DNA: TGTGCCAGCAGTCCCACCGACAGGGGGAATTGGCCCCAGCATTTT
clone size: many; J gene: TRBJ2-3; D gene: NA; V gene: TRBV29-1; CDR3 protein: CSVGVDTQYF; CDR3 DNA: TGCAGCGTGGGGGTAGATACGCAGTATTTT
clone size: many; J gene: TRBJ1-5; D gene: TRBD1; V gene: TRBV7-2; CDR3 protein: CASSFQDRGRILSNQPQHF; CDR3 DNA: TGTGCCAGCAGCTTCCAAGACAGGGGCCGAATCCTCAGCAATCAGCCCCAGCATTTT
clone size: many; J gene: TRBJ2-7; D gene: NA; V gene: TRBV12-3/TRBV12-4; CDR3 protein: CASSNPGYEQYF; CDR3 DNA: TGTGCCAGCAGTAACCCGGGCTACGAGCAGTACTTC
clone size: few; J gene: TRBJ2-1; D gene: NA; V gene: TRBV6-2/TRBV6-3; CDR3 protein: CASRPLGKLYYREQFF; CDR3 DNA: TGTGCCAGCAGGCCATTGGGTAAACTTTACTACCGCGAGCAGTTCTTC
clone size: many; J gene: TRBJ2-7; D gene: TRBD2; V gene: TRBV4-2; CDR3 protein: CASSQDPSGGSYEQYF; CDR3 DNA: TGTGCCAGCAGCCAAGATCCCAGCGGGGGGAGTTACGAGCAGTACTTC
clone size: NA; J gene: TRBJ2-3; D gene: NA; V gene: TRBV15; CDR3 protein: CATSRADWTGDTQYF; CDR3 DNA: TGTGCCACCAGCAGAGCAGATTGGACGGGGGATACGCAGTATTTT
clone size: many; J gene: TRBJ2-3; D gene: NA; V gene: TRBV12-3/TRBV12-4; CDR3 protein: CASSFLLVADTQYF; CDR3 DNA: TGTGCCAGCAGTTTTCTACTAGTTGCAGATACGCAGTATTTT
clone size: many; J gene: TRBJ2-7; D gene: NA; V gene: TRBV12-3/TRBV12-4; CDR3 protein: CASSLGSEQYF; CDR3 DNA: TGTGCCAGCAGCTTGGGGTCCGAGCAGTACTTC
clone size: few; J gene: TRBJ1-6; D gene: NA; V gene: TRBV28; CDR3 protein: CASSLEGKGNSPLHF; CDR3 DNA: TGTGCCAGCAGTTTAGAGGGCAAGGGAAATTCACCCCTCCACTTT
clone size: many; J gene: TRBJ2-2; D gene: TRBD2; V gene: TRBV6-5; CDR3 protein: CASSYRGGAGELFF; CDR3 DNA: TGTGCCAGCAGTTACCGCGGGGGGGCCGGGGAGCTGTTTTTT
clone size: many; J gene: TRBJ2-3; D gene: NA; V gene: TRBV20-1; CDR3 protein: CSADWQSTDTQYF; CDR3 DNA: TGCAGTGCTGATTGGCAGAGCACAGATACGCAGTATTTT
clone size: many; J gene: TRBJ2-5; D gene: NA; V gene: TRBV7-2; CDR3 protein: CASSLVGTQYF; CDR3 DNA: TGTGCCAGCAGCTTAGTGGGGACCCAGTACTTC
clone size: many; J gene: TRBJ2-7; D gene: NA; V gene: TRBV7-6; CDR3 protein: CASSLKGAYEQYF; CDR3 DNA: TGTGCCAGCAGCCTGAAGGGAGCCTACGAGCAGTACTTC
clone size: many; J gene: TRBJ2-7; D gene: NA; V gene: TRBV28; CDR3 protein: CASRPGPTVSYEQYF; CDR3 DNA: TGTGCCAGCAGGCCGGGACCAACTGTCTCCTACGAGCAGTACTTC
clone size: few; J gene: TRBJ1-1; D gene: NA; V gene: TRBV4-3; CDR3 protein: CASSQDNPGLNTEAFF; CDR3 DNA: TGCGCCAGCAGCCAAGATAATCCAGGACTGAACACTGAAGCTTTCTTT
clone size: many; J gene: TRBJ1-6; D gene: NA; V gene: TRBV10-3; CDR3 protein: CAIGAGTRNSPLHF; CDR3 DNA: TGTGCCATCGGAGCCGGGACACGTAATTCACCCCTCCACTTT
clone size: many; J gene: TRBJ2-5; D gene: NA; V gene: TRBV4-1; CDR3 protein: CASRRGGARGGRREQETQYF; CDR3 DNA: TGCGCCAGTAGGCGTGGGGGGGCAAGAGGGGGCCGTAGGGAGCAAGAGACCCAGTACTTC
clone size: many; J gene: TRBJ1-5; D gene: TRBD1; V gene: TRBV27; CDR3 protein: CASSPSRTGSQPQHF; CDR3 DNA: TGTGCCAGCAGTCCTAGTAGGACAGGGTCTCAGCCCCAGCATTTT
clone size: few; J gene: TRBJ2-7; D gene: NA; V gene: TRBV28; CDR3 protein: CASRRDGYEQYF; CDR3 DNA: TGTGCCAGCAGGCGGGACGGTTACGAGCAGTACTTC
clone size: many; J gene: TRBJ2-3; D gene: TRBD2; V gene: TRBV2; CDR3 protein: CAGRAEYTDTQYF; CDR3 DNA: TGTGCCGGGAGGGCTGAATACACAGATACGCAGTATTTT
clone size: NA; J gene: TRBJ2-4; D gene: TRBD1; V gene: TRBV20-1; CDR3 protein: CSAEGDSNIQYF; CDR3 DNA: TGCAGTGCCGAAGGGGACAGCAACATTCAGTACTTC
clone size: many; J gene: TRBJ2-2; D gene: TRBD2; V gene: TRBV6-2/TRBV6-3; CDR3 protein: CASRTSYTGELFF; CDR3 DNA: TGTGCCAGCAGGACTAGCTACACCGGGGAGCTGTTTTTT
clone size: many; J gene: TRBJ1-2; D gene: NA; V gene: TRBV12-3/TRBV12-4; CDR3 protein: CASSTHDPSYASEVWYGYTF; CDR3 DNA: TGTGCCAGCAGTACCCACGATCCTTCCTACGCCTCCGAGGTTTGGTATGGCTACACCTTC
clone size: many; J gene: TRBJ2-7; D gene: NA; V gene: TRBV3-1; CDR3 protein: CASSQGLEDYEQYF; CDR3 DNA: TGTGCCAGCAGCCAAGGTTTGGAGGACTACGAGCAGTACTTC
clone size: many; J gene: TRBJ2-3; D gene: NA; V gene: TRBV6-2/TRBV6-3; CDR3 protein: CATEQAPFTDTQYF; CDR3 DNA: TGTGCCACGGAACAGGCTCCGTTCACAGATACGCAGTATTTT
clone size: many; J gene: TRBJ2-3; D gene: TRBD2; V gene: TRBV7-2; CDR3 protein: CASSLGRGFLTDTQYF; CDR3 DNA: TGTGCCAGCAGCTTAGGGCGGGGGTTCCTCACAGATACGCAGTATTTT
clone size: few; J gene: TRBJ1-3; D gene: NA; V gene: TRBV4-1; CDR3 protein: CASSQDTNGSGNTIYF; CDR3 DNA: TGCGCCAGCAGCCAAGATACGAACGGCTCTGGAAACACCATATATTTT
clone size: many; J gene: TRBJ1-3; D gene: NA; V gene: TRBV4-3; CDR3 protein: CASSQEGDRSGNTIYF; CDR3 DNA: TGCGCCAGCAGCCAAGAGGGGGATCGCTCTGGAAACACCATATATTTT
clone size: few; J gene: TRBJ1-1; D gene: NA; V gene: TRBV20-1; CDR3 protein: CSAGLPTGRTEAFF; CDR3 DNA: TGCAGTGCCGGACTACCCACAGGGAGGACTGAAGCTTTCTTT
clone size: many; J gene: TRBJ2-7; D gene: NA; V gene: TRBV28; CDR3 protein: CASSPPGEQYF; CDR3 DNA: TGTGCCAGCAGCCCCCCGGGCGAGCAGTACTTC
clone size: NA; J gene: TRBJ2-1; D gene: TRBD1; V gene: TRBV12-3/TRBV12-4; CDR3 protein: CASSVNRGTYNEQFF; CDR3 DNA: TGTGCCAGCAGTGTAAACAGGGGGACCTACAATGAGCAGTTCTTC
clone size: few; J gene: TRBJ1-2; D gene: TRBD1; V gene: TRBV5-5; CDR3 protein: CASSKEVWTGGNYGYTF; CDR3 DNA: TGTGCCAGCAGCAAGGAGGTGTGGACAGGGGGAAACTATGGCTACACCTTC
clone size: many; J gene: TRBJ2-3; D gene: NA; V gene: TRBV7-2; CDR3 protein: CASSLGSAQYF; CDR3 DNA: TGTGCCAGCAGCTTAGGTTCGGCGCAGTATTTT
clone size: many; J gene: TRBJ2-3; D gene: TRBD1; V gene: TRBV6-4; CDR3 protein: CASSPTGDNTDTQYF; CDR3 DNA: TGTGCCAGCAGCCCAACAGGGGACAACACAGATACGCAGTATTTT
clone size: many; J gene: TRBJ2-3; D gene: NA; V gene: TRBV6-2/TRBV6-3; CDR3 protein: CASSYSPGRSSTDTQYF; CDR3 DNA: TGTGCCAGCAGTTACTCCCCCGGACGTTCTAGCACAGATACGCAGTATTTT
clone size: many; J gene: TRBJ1-1; D gene: NA; V gene: TRBV12-3/TRBV12-4; CDR3 protein: CASSLLRAGTEAFF; CDR3 DNA: TGTGCCAGCAGTTTGCTCAGGGCTGGCACTGAAGCTTTCTTT
clone size: few; J gene: TRBJ1-3; D gene: NA; V gene: TRBV12-3/TRBV12-4; CDR3 protein: CASSSGRLRSGNTIYF; CDR3 DNA: TGTGCCAGCAGTTCTGGACGGTTACGATCTGGAAACACCATATATTTT
clone size: NA; J gene: TRBJ2-2; D gene: NA; V gene: TRBV7-6; CDR3 protein: CASSLEAGGNGELFF; CDR3 DNA: TGTGCCAGCAGCTTAGAGGCTGGGGGGAACGGGGAGCTGTTTTTT